The 14 T cell receptor beta chains in this list originate from one sample, sequenced in a study of control samples from healthy donors and cancer patients. TCRdb keeps only in-frame clones here, not all; method: immunoSEQ multiplex PCR. This table has approximately 120,000 clones, approximately 90% appearing once. The sample was blood. The receptor set was obtained from a human donor in good health. The donor label of this sample is uncertain.

The chain combines TRBV30 with TRBJ1-6; TRBD1 is a possible D gene (6 bases). Per germline, CDR1 GTSNPN and CDR2 SVGIG (reference sequence). The CDR3 extends over 14 amino acids. Trimming took off 0 bases at V and 7 bases at J, with 10 bases between the two ends. The CDR3 nucleotides are TGTGCCTGGAGTGTAGGCAGGGGAAATTCACCCCTCCACTTT. Translated: CAWSVGRGNSPLHF.

This CDR3 is CASTQGGDTEAFF. The DNA of the CDR3 is TGTGCCAGCACCCAAGGGGGAGATACTGAAGCTTTCTTT. The V gene is TRBV6-5, the J gene TRBJ1-1; perhaps TRBD1 as D (6 bases). The CDR3 loop spans 13 amino acids. The germline gives CDR1 MNHEY, CDR2 SVGAGI. V gave up 7 bases and J gave up 5 bases, with 14 bases separating them.

V gene TRBV18 combines with J gene TRBJ1-1; a weak D match, TRBD1 (6 bases). This CDR3 spans 15 amino acids. The germline gives CDR1 KGHSH, CDR2 LQKENI. Trimming removed 6 bases at V and 0 bases at J, with 14 bases between. CDR3 nucleotides: TGTGCCAGCTCCAATGACGACAGGATGAACACTGAAGCTTTCTTT. It encodes CASSNDDRMNTEAFF.

This clone was observed a handful of times. The rearrangement uses TRBV4-2 and TRBJ1-3; tentative D call: TRBD1 (5 bases). The CDR3 consists of 19 residues. V gave up 2 bases and J gave up 0 bases, with 20 bases separating them. In germline, CDR1 is LGHNA, CDR2 YNFKEQ. CDR3 coding DNA: TGTGCCAGCAGCCAAACAGGTCTGAAATTAGGCGGCTCTGGAAACACCATATATTTT. Translating it yields CASSQTGLKLGGSGNTIYF.

The rearrangement links TRBV18 to TRBJ2-1, with no clear D. The CDR3 has 12 amino acids. CDR1 and CDR2 (germline): KGHSH, LQKENI. V was trimmed by 3 bases and J by 6 bases, leaving 6 bases between them. CDR3 nucleotides: TGTGCCAGCTCACCTCAGCGCAATGAGCAGTTCTTC. Translation: CASSPQRNEQFF. The full variable domain, its missing parts supplied by reference TRBV18 and TRBJ2-1, is NAGVMQNPRHLVRRRGQEARLRCSPMKGHSHVYWYRQLPEEGLKFMVYLQKENIIDESGMPKERFSAEFPKEGPSILRIQQVVRGDSAAYFCASSPQRNEQFFGPGTRLTVL.

The chain couples TRBV29-1 to TRBJ1-4; D unclear. With 8 bases removed from V and 6 bases from J, the gap between germline ends came to 16 bases. The CDR3 length is 13 residues. CDR1 and CDR2 (germline): SQVTM, ANQGSEA. CDR3 residues: CSSKDAGDEKLFF. Written as DNA, the CDR3 is TGCAGCTCCAAGGACGCCGGGGATGAAAAACTGTTTTTT. Complete variable domain (other parts from reference TRBV29-1 and TRBJ1-4): SAVISQKPSRDICQRGTSLTIQCQVDSQVTMMFWYRQQPGQSLTLIATANQGSEATYESGFVIDKFPISRPNLTFSTLTVSNMSPEDSSIYLCSSKDAGDEKLFFGSGTQLSVL.

The CDR3 nucleotides read TGTGCCAGCAGCCCTAGGACAGGTGGAGGTACTGAAGCTTTCTTT. Encoded protein: CASSPRTGGGTEAFF. J is TRBJ1-1 and V is TRBV9; 7 bases are a match to TRBD1. The CDR3 is made up of 15 amino acids. Trimming took 4 bases from V and 5 from J; bases not matched to a gene: 11. Germline assignment: CDR1 SGDLS and CDR2 YYNGEE.

V gene TRBV30 combines with J gene TRBJ2-7; D perhaps matches TRBD2 (5 bases). The CDR3 is made up of 12 amino acids. Germline-derived CDR1 and CDR2 are GTSNPN and SVGIG (reference sequence). V was pared by 5 bases and J by 4 bases, with 12 bases between. The DNA for the CDR3 is TGTGCCTGGGGGCGGGCCGCGTACGAGCAGTACTTC. Translation: CAWGRAAYEQYF.

This chain joins TRBV5-1 and TRBJ2-2; D assignment may be TRBD1 or TRBD2 (5 bases each). V lost 0 bases to trimming and J lost 4 bases, with 13 bases between them. Germline lookup yields CDR1 SGHRS and CDR2 YFSETQ. The CDR3 has 16 amino acids. The CDR3 region is CASSLGGVRATGELFF. Here the CDR3 DNA reads TGCGCCAGCAGCTTGGGAGGGGTCCGGGCCACCGGGGAGCTGTTTTTT.

This clone has a single count. This chain joins TRBV4-3 and TRBJ2-1, with 10 bases fitting TRBD2. This CDR3 is 15 amino acids long. Germline CDR1 reads LGHNA; CDR2 reads YSLEER. J lost 7 bases, V lost 1 base, and 4 bases had no gene match. The CDR3 region has the DNA TGCGCCAGCAGCCAAGTTAGCGGGGGGTTTAATGAGCAGTTCTTC. Translated: CASSQVSGGFNEQFF.

DNA of the CDR3: TGTGCCATCAGAACTAGCGGGGGGGCAGGTGAGCAGTTCTTC. This codes for CAIRTSGGAGEQFF. The chain combines TRBV10-3 with TRBJ2-1; 13 bases are shared with TRBD2. Germline CDR1 is ENHRY and CDR2 is SYGVKD. V gave up 6 bases and J gave up 9 bases; unmatched junction bases: 5. The CDR3 runs to 14 residues.

This sequence joins TRBV3-1 (or the pseudogene TRBV3-2) and TRBJ2-5; D is unclear. CDR3 length: 13 amino acids. With 1 base removed from V and 4 bases from J, the gap between germline ends came to 7 bases. Germline V gene lookup returns CDR1 LGHDT and CDR2 YNNKEL (reference sequence). DNA of the CDR3: TGTGCCAGCAGCCAAGCCCCGGTAGAGACCCAGTACTTC. Protein product: CASSQAPVETQYF.

V gene TRBV11-3 combines with J gene TRBJ2-3; 10 nucleotides align to TRBD1. The trim removed 4 bases at V and 4 bases at J, leaving 2 bases unmatched. Looked up from germline, CDR1 is SGHNT and CDR2 is YENEEA. CDR3 length: 14 amino acids. CDR3 residues: CASSYGTGADTQYF. Here the CDR3 DNA reads TGTGCCAGCAGCTACGGGACAGGGGCAGATACGCAGTATTTT.

The genes are TRBV29-1 and TRBJ1-1; D is unclear. The CDR3 has 12 residues. Between the trimmed V and J ends, which lost 4 bases and 1 base, there was a span of 7 bases. In germline, CDR1 is SQVTM, CDR2 ANQGSEA. In DNA form, the CDR3 reads TGCAGCGTTGGTAAGGGGAACACTGAAGCTTTCTTT. Its protein product is CSVGKGNTEAFF.